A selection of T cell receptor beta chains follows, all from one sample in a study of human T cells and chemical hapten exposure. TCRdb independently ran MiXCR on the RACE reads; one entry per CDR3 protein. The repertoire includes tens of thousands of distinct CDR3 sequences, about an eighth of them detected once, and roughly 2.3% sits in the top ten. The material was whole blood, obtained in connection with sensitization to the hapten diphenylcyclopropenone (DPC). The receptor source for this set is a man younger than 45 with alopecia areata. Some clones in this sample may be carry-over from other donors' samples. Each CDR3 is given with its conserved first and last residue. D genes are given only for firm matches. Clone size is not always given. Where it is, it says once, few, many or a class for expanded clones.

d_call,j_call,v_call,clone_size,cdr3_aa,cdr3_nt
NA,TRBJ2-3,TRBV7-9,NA,CASIPSWRSSTDTQYF,TGTGCCAGCATCCCCTCTTGGAGGTCTAGCACAGATACGCAGTATTTT
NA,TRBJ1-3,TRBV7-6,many,CASSLISQDGNTIYF,TGTGCCAGCAGCTTAATCTCGCAGGATGGAAACACCATATATTTT
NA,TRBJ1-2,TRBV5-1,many,CASSLVGGQGYTF,TGCGCCAGCAGCTTGGTAGGGGGACAAGGCTACACCTTC
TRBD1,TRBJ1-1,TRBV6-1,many,CASSEQGALNTEAFF,TGTGCCAGCAGTGAGCAGGGGGCCTTAAACACTGAAGCTTTCTTT
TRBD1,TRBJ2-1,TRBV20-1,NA,CSARVGTGPYNEQFF,TGCAGTGCTAGAGTTGGGACAGGGCCTTACAATGAGCAGTTCTTC
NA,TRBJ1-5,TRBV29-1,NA,CSVEIGGEPQHF,TGCAGCGTTGAGATTGGGGGCGAGCCCCAGCATTTT
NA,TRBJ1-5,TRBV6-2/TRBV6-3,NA,CASSYRTDRSNQPQHF,TGTGCCAGCAGTTACCGAACAGATCGTAGCAATCAGCCCCAGCATTTT
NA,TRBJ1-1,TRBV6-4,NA,CASSVGHYTEAFF,TGTGCCAGCAGTGTTGGACACTACACTGAAGCTTTCTTT
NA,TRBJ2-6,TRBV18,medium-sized,CASSPPWGKEANVLTF,TGTGCCAGCTCACCACCTTGGGGTAAAGAGGCCAACGTCCTGACTTTC
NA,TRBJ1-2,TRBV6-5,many,CASRTSSYGYTF,TGTGCCAGCAGGACTTCTTCCTATGGCTACACCTTC
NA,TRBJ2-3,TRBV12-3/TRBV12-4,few,CASGNSTGGVDTQYF,TGTGCCAGCGGGAACTCCACCGGGGGTGTAGATACGCAGTATTTT
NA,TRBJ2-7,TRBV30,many,CAWRMPVSYEQYF,TGTGCCTGGAGAATGCCGGTCTCCTACGAGCAGTACTTC
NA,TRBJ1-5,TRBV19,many,CASSNGQGNQPQHF,TGTGCCAGTAGTAACGGGCAGGGCAATCAGCCCCAGCATTTT
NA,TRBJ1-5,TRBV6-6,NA,CASSYSGEGGQPQHF,TGTGCCAGCAGTTACTCAGGGGAAGGGGGTCAGCCCCAGCATTTT
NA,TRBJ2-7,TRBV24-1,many,CATSGRGVNEQYF,TGTGCCACCAGCGGAAGGGGGGTGAACGAGCAGTACTTC
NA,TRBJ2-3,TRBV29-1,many,CSVAGESDTQYF,TGCAGCGTTGCGGGGGAGTCAGATACGCAGTATTTT
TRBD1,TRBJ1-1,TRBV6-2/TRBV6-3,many,CASSLSTDRTNTEAFF,TGTGCCAGCAGTCTCTCCACGGACAGGACGAACACTGAAGCTTTCTTT
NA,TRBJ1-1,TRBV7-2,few,CASTMGGPRASFWNTEAFF,TGTGCCAGCACCATGGGGGGTCCCAGAGCCAGTTTTTGGAACACTGAAGCTTTCTTT
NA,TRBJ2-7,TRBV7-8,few,CASSSNWGEQYF,TGTGCCAGCAGCTCCAACTGGGGCGAGCAGTACTTC
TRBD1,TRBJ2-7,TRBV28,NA,CASSPLDRAYEQYF,TGTGCCAGCAGTCCCCTGGACAGGGCCTACGAGCAGTACTTC
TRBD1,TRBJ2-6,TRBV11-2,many,CASSSQGAGANVLTF,TGTGCCAGCAGCTCCCAGGGGGCTGGGGCCAACGTCCTGACTTTC
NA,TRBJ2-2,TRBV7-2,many,CASSFEGLHTGELFF,TGTGCCAGCAGCTTTGAGGGTTTGCACACCGGGGAGCTGTTTTTT
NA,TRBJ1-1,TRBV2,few,CASSEGRNMNTEAFF,TGTGCCAGCAGTGAAGGCAGGAACATGAACACTGAAGCTTTCTTT
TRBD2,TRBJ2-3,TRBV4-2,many,CASSLQTSGGAPSTDTQYF,TGTGCCAGCAGCCTCCAGACTAGCGGGGGGGCACCTAGCACAGATACGCAGTATTTT
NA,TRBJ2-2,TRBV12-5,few,CASGLNTGTGELFF,TGTGCTAGTGGTTTGAATACCGGGACCGGGGAGCTGTTTTTT
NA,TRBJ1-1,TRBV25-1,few,CASSEADTEAFF,TGTGCCAGCAGTGAAGCAGACACTGAAGCTTTCTTT
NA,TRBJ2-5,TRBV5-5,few,CASSPGVGKAQYF,TGTGCCAGCAGCCCGGGAGTAGGGAAGGCCCAGTACTTC
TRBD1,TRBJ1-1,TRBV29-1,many,CSVERQGTTTEAFF,TGCAGCGTTGAAAGACAGGGGACTACCACTGAAGCTTTCTTT
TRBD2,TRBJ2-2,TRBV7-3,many,CASSPRTSGGAVPRELFF,TGTGCCAGCAGCCCCCGGACTAGCGGGGGGGCAGTCCCCAGGGAGCTGTTTTTT
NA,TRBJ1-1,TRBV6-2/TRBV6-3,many,CASSYGKGGLNTEAFF,TGTGCCAGCAGTTACGGGAAGGGAGGCCTGAACACTGAAGCTTTCTTT
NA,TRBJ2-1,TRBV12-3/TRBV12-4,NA,CASSTGPYNEQFF,TGTGCCAGCAGTACAGGCCCCTACAATGAGCAGTTCTTC
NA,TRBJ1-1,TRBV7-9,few,CASSLAGQTEAFF,TGTGCCAGCAGCTTGGCGGGGCAGACTGAAGCTTTCTTT
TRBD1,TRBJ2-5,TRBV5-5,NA,CASSIGTDQETQYF,TGTGCCAGCAGCATAGGGACAGATCAAGAGACCCAGTACTTC